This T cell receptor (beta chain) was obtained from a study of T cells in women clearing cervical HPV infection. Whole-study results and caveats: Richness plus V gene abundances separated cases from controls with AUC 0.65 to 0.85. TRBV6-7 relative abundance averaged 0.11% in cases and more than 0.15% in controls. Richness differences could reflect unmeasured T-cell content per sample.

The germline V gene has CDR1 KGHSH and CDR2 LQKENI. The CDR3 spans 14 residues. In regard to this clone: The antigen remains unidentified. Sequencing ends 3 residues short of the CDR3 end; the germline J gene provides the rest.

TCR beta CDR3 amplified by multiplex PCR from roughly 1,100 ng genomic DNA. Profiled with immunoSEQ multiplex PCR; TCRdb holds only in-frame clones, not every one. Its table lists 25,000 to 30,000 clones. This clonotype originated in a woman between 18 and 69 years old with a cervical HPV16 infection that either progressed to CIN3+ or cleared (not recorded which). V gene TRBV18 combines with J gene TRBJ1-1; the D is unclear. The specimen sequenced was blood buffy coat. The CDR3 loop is CASSPASGEYEAFF. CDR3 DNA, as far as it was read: TGTGCCAGCTCACCGGCTAGCGGGGAGTACGAG. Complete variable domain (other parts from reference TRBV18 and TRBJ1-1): NAGVMQNPRHLVRRRGQEARLRCSPMKGHSHVYWYRQLPEEGLKFMVYLQKENIIDESGMPKERFSAEFPKEGPSILRIQQVVRGDSAAYFCASSPASGEYEAFFGQGTRLTVV.